This TCR beta chain comes out of a study of blood T cells in healthy people across ages. Findings and caveats of the study: Estimated diversity that came from one million T cells was considered an underestimate.

V shed 6 bases and J shed 1 base, with 10 bases lying between them. The CDR3 has 14 residues. Germline V gives CDR1 MNHNY, CDR2 SVGAGI (reference sequence). It was about 10 milliliters of peripheral blood that were drawn from each donor. Primed by a sample-barcoded 5' primer and a J-beta primer mix, a second PCR proceeded for 7 to 11 cycles. Researchers report that a template-switch adaptor with 12 random nucleotides tagged each cDNA molecule. From the 5' RACE reads, TCRdb called clonotypes with MiXCR, one entry per CDR3 protein. The table has some 1.5 million distinct CDR3 sequences, roughly 30% seen once. This clonotype was recorded a few times. Its antigen is unknown.

The chain combines TRBV6-6 with TRBJ1-5; D is possibly TRBD1 (5 bases). Input material: blood. The receptor's source is a young woman in good health. The CDR3 bases are TGTGCCAGCAGGGCTCGGGACAGCAATCAGCCCCAGCATTTT. It encodes CASRARDSNQPQHF.